Listed below are T cell receptor beta chains from one sample, sequenced in a study of T cells in Graves' hyperthyroidism and ophthalmopathy. Each CDR3 protein gets one entry after TCRdb re-called the multiplex PCR reads with MiXCR. The sample holds a few hundred thousand distinct CDR3 sequences, 22% seen once. The source material was blood. The origin of the receptors is a man aged 30 to 39 with Graves' ophthalmopathy. CDR3s include the opening cysteine and the closing phenylalanine or tryptophan. Each record gives: V gene, J gene, D gene, clone size, CDR3 protein, CDR3 DNA. The D gene is left open where the match is weak. For some rows the clone size is stated as once, few or many, or as a class when expanded; others skip it.

V gene: TRBV6-2/TRBV6-3
J gene: TRBJ2-7
D gene: -
clone size: -
CDR3 protein: CASSAGRYEQYF
CDR3 DNA: TGCGCCAGCAGTGCCGGCCGTTACGAGCAGTACTTC

V gene: TRBV9
J gene: TRBJ2-1
D gene: TRBD1
clone size: -
CDR3 protein: CASSVAGTGGRDEQFF
CDR3 DNA: TGTGCCAGCAGCGTAGCTGGGACAGGGGGCAGGGATGAGCAGTTCTTC

V gene: TRBV28
J gene: TRBJ2-3
D gene: TRBD2
clone size: many
CDR3 protein: CASSRITGLAGYTDTQYF
CDR3 DNA: TGTGCCAGCAGCCGAATTACCGGACTAGCGGGGTACACAGATACGCAGTATTTT

V gene: TRBV3-1
J gene: TRBJ2-7
D gene: TRBD1
clone size: -
CDR3 protein: CASSQDYRGYYEQYF
CDR3 DNA: TGTGCCAGCAGCCAAGACTACAGGGGGTACTACGAGCAGTACTTC

V gene: TRBV11-1
J gene: TRBJ2-1
D gene: TRBD2
clone size: many
CDR3 protein: CASSLEGGSYNEQFF
CDR3 DNA: TGTGCCAGCAGCTTAGAGGGCGGGAGTTACAATGAGCAGTTCTTC

V gene: TRBV28
J gene: TRBJ2-7
D gene: -
clone size: many
CDR3 protein: CASRGGRDGKYYEQYF
CDR3 DNA: TGTGCCAGCAGGGGGGGACGGGACGGTAAATACTACGAGCAGTACTTC

V gene: TRBV19
J gene: TRBJ1-5
D gene: -
clone size: few
CDR3 protein: CASSTTTGGRNQPQHF
CDR3 DNA: TGTGCCAGTAGTACCACGACGGGGGGACGGAATCAGCCCCAGCATTTT

V gene: TRBV5-1
J gene: TRBJ2-3
D gene: TRBD2
clone size: -
CDR3 protein: CASSARPAGVPVDTQYF
CDR3 DNA: TGCGCCAGCAGCGCAAGGCCAGCGGGGGTTCCCGTGGATACGCAGTATTTT

V gene: TRBV5-1
J gene: TRBJ2-1
D gene: -
clone size: many
CDR3 protein: CASSWAGRFNEQFF
CDR3 DNA: TGCGCCAGCAGTTGGGCCGGTCGGTTCAATGAGCAGTTCTTC

V gene: TRBV4-1
J gene: TRBJ2-7
D gene: -
clone size: few
CDR3 protein: CASSQGPSVAYEQYF
CDR3 DNA: TGCGCCAGCAGCCAAGGCCCGAGCGTTGCGTACGAGCAGTACTTC

V gene: TRBV7-2
J gene: TRBJ1-1
D gene: -
clone size: -
CDR3 protein: CASSLQGLEAFF
CDR3 DNA: TGTGCCAGCAGCTTACAGGGCCTTGAAGCTTTCTTT

V gene: TRBV28
J gene: TRBJ2-1
D gene: TRBD1
clone size: many
CDR3 protein: CASSLPGTGSSYNEQFF
CDR3 DNA: TGTGCCAGCAGTTTACCCGGGACAGGGAGCTCCTACAATGAGCAGTTCTTC

V gene: TRBV19
J gene: TRBJ2-2
D gene: -
clone size: -
CDR3 protein: CASNPGWSENTGELFF
CDR3 DNA: TGTGCCAGTAATCCGGGTTGGTCCGAGAACACCGGGGAGCTGTTTTTT

V gene: TRBV20-1
J gene: TRBJ2-5
D gene: TRBD2
clone size: -
CDR3 protein: CSASPLAGGLWGQETRYF
CDR3 DNA: TGCAGTGCTAGCCCGCTAGCGGGAGGGTTATGGGGCCAAGAGACCCGGTACTTC

V gene: TRBV19
J gene: TRBJ1-1
D gene: -
clone size: once
CDR3 protein: CASTSSWGEAFF
CDR3 DNA: TGTGCCAGCACCAGCTCTTGGGGTGAAGCTTTCTTT

V gene: TRBV20-1
J gene: TRBJ2-7
D gene: TRBD1
clone size: many
CDR3 protein: CSAKRTGRNRDYEQYF
CDR3 DNA: TGCAGTGCTAAAAGGACAGGGCGCAATAGGGACTACGAGCAGTACTTC

V gene: TRBV11-2
J gene: TRBJ2-5
D gene: TRBD2
clone size: few
CDR3 protein: CASSLRVAGGRVTQYF
CDR3 DNA: TGTGCCAGCAGCTTAAGAGTGGCGGGGGGACGTGTGACCCAGTACTTC

V gene: TRBV12-5
J gene: TRBJ2-2
D gene: TRBD2
clone size: few
CDR3 protein: CASGGERTRNTGELFF
CDR3 DNA: TGTGCTAGTGGGGGAGAACGGACTAGGAACACCGGGGAGCTGTTTTTT

V gene: TRBV9
J gene: TRBJ2-3
D gene: TRBD1
clone size: few
CDR3 protein: CASSVAGGGDTQYF
CDR3 DNA: TGTGCCAGCAGCGTAGCAGGGGGCGGCGATACGCAGTATTTT

V gene: TRBV20-1
J gene: TRBJ1-1
D gene: TRBD1
clone size: -
CDR3 protein: CSASFPGGRAEAFF
CDR3 DNA: TGCAGTGCTAGCTTCCCAGGGGGTAGGGCTGAAGCTTTCTTT

V gene: TRBV5-1
J gene: TRBJ2-7
D gene: TRBD2
clone size: many
CDR3 protein: CASTAFAGGSYEQYF
CDR3 DNA: TGCGCCAGCACCGCCTTTGCGGGAGGGTCTTACGAGCAGTACTTC

V gene: TRBV11-2
J gene: TRBJ2-7
D gene: TRBD2
clone size: many
CDR3 protein: CASSSLGTSGPKQYF
CDR3 DNA: TGTGCCAGCAGCTCCCTCGGGACTAGCGGTCCGAAGCAGTACTTC

V gene: TRBV3-1
J gene: TRBJ2-1
D gene: TRBD1
clone size: many
CDR3 protein: CASSQVRDRSYNEQFF
CDR3 DNA: TGTGCCAGCAGCCAGGTCCGGGACAGATCGTACAATGAGCAGTTCTTC